These 8 T cell receptor beta chains originate from one sample sequenced in a study of CD8+CD57+ T cells in acquired aplastic anemia. The study profiled TCR beta VDJ and CDR3 using genomic DNA as template. Each CDR3 protein gets one entry after TCRdb re-called the reads with MiXCR. In the table there are 250,000 to 300,000 distinct CDR3 sequences, around 60% of which are singletons. Sequencing input: sorted CD4+, CD8+, or CD8+CD57+ T cells (not recorded which) from PBMCs. The source of these receptors is a human donor with severe aplastic anemia or a healthy control (not recorded which).

This clonotype was detected many times. This rearrangement joins TRBV28 to TRBJ1-2; D remains unclear. Looked up from germline, CDR1 is MDHEN and CDR2 is SYDVKM. The CDR3 contains 12 residues. Between the trimmed V and J ends, which lost 4 bases and 8 bases, there was a span of 11 bases. CDR3 sequence (DNA): TGTGCCAGCAGTTCGGACCCCCAGGGCTACACCTTC. As protein: CASSSDPQGYTF.

V usage is TRBV12-3 or TRBV12-4 and J usage is TRBJ1-5; D remains ambiguous. The CDR3 extends over 12 amino acids. V lost 3 bases, J lost 7 bases, and 7 bases lay in between. The CDR3 coding sequence is TGTGCCAGCAGTTTTGACGGACAGCCCCAGCATTTT. It is translated as CASSFDGQPQHF.

CDR3 residues: CASSFSSGVDTQYF. CDR3 bases: TGTGCCAGCAGCTTTTCTAGCGGGGTAGATACGCAGTATTTT. The rearrangement links TRBV7-3 to TRBJ2-3; the match to TRBD2 covers 9 bases. Germline V CDR1 and CDR2: SGHTA, FQGTGA. With 3 bases clipped from V and 5 bases from J, the junction kept 3 bases outside the gene matches. The CDR3 loop spans 14 amino acids.

Points on this clonotype: Relative to the germline gene, one junction end is altered; a read error may explain this. This chain joins TRBV6-5 and TRBJ2-6, with 8 bases fitting TRBD2. CDR1 MNHEY and CDR2 SVGAGI come from the germline V gene. The CDR3 is 16 residues long. The CDR3 sequence: CASSAGGASGDNVLTF. Here the CDR3 DNA reads TGTGCCAGCAGCGCCGGGGGGGCCTCTGGGGACAACGTCCTGACCTTC.

The chain uses TRBV20-1 and TRBJ2-5; 13 bases are shared with TRBD2. Germline V gene lookup returns CDR1 DFQATT and CDR2 SNEGSKA (reference sequence). The CDR3 is made up of 14 amino acids. The CDR3 spells CNAGTSGMRETQYF. In DNA, the CDR3 is TGCAATGCGGGGACTAGCGGGATGAGGGAGACCCAGTACTTC.

There are many counts of this clonotype. The chain has TRBV10-3 and TRBJ2-3, with 8 bases identical to TRBD1. The CDR3 has 13 amino acids. V was pared by 10 bases and J by 1 base, with 4 bases of the junction left unmatched. Germline lookup yields CDR1 ENHRY and CDR2 SYGVKD. In nucleotides, the CDR3 is TGTGCCACCCAGACAGGGGGCACAGATACGCAGTATTTT. It specifies CATQTGGTDTQYF.

This CDR3 is CASSPTVSGEVQPQHF. The CDR3 DNA is TGTGCCAGCTCACCTACAGTGAGTGGGGAGGTTCAGCCCCAGCATTTT. This chain links TRBV18 with TRBJ1-5; the D is unclear. Germline V gene lookup returns CDR1 KGHSH and CDR2 LQKENI. The V gene lost 3 bases and the J gene lost 6 bases, with 18 bases spanning the gap. The CDR3 extends over 16 amino acids.

With regard to this clonotype: A read error may account for a junction end that differs from germline. This chain links TRBV9 with TRBJ1-1; tentative D call: TRBD1 (6 bases). The CDR3 is made up of 15 amino acids. Germline CDR1 and CDR2: SGDLS and YYNGEE. This CDR3 is CAGSVVTGANTEAFF. CDR3 bases: TGTGCCGGCAGCGTAGTGACAGGTGCGAACACCGAAGCTTTCTTT. Filled out from reference TRBV9 and TRBJ1-1, the complete variable domain reads DSGVTQTPKHLITATGQRVTLRCSPRSGDLSVYWYQQSLDQGLQFLIQYYNGEERAKGNILERFSAQQFPDLHSELNLSSLELGDSALYFCAGSVVTGANTEAFFGQGTRLTVV.